This paragraph reports one TCR beta chain. V trimming: 6 bases; J trimming: 2 bases; junction bases outside the gene matches: 4. The CDR3 is made up of 14 amino acids. Looked up from germline, CDR1 is SNHLY and CDR2 is FYNNEI. Repertoires were generated with immunoSEQ multiplex PCR, while TCRdb's copy carries only in-frame clones and drops some. The sample has about 150,000 clones, less than 90% seen once. The source of the sample is a study of blood T cell repertoires in COVID-19. Overall study: The analysed material was cDNA or gDNA that came from T cells, B-cell-depleted T cells, or PBMCs.

The study drew participants aged about 18 to 89 years from some 23 US areas. Sequencing used PBMCs or T cells enriched from blood (not recorded which). The chain uses TRBV2 and TRBJ1-2, with 9 positions matching TRBD1. The origin of this receptor is a woman aged 50 to 60 who had recovered from COVID-19. The DNA of the CDR3 is TGTGCCAGCAGCTACAGGGGGCTCAACTATGGCTACACCTTC. Encoded protein: CASSYRGLNYGYTF.